This T cell receptor (beta chain) appears in the sequencing data of a study of blood T cells in healthy people across ages. Across the study: Per every two T cells, about one barcoded beta molecule was captured by template switching. Study-level points and caveats: With age, beta diversity per million T cells declined roughly linearly, significantly by approximately 41. What prevented conclusive comparison of naive and antigen-experienced cells was that PBMCs were unsorted.

This clonotype was counted a few times. What it recognizes is unknown. Combining a sample-barcoded 5' primer with a J-beta primer mix, a second PCR ran for roughly 7 to 12 cycles. Each cDNA molecule, via a template-switch adaptor with 12 random nucleotides, was tagged. TCRdb re-called the 5' RACE reads with MiXCR, one entry per CDR3 protein. Here the sample spans hundreds of thousands of distinct CDR3 sequences, under 25% being singletons. The clonotype comes from a man in his 70s in good health. Material: blood.

DNA for the CDR3: TGCGCCAGCAGCCTTTCGCCTAGCGGGACTAGCACAGATACGCAGTATTTT. Translation: CASSLSPSGTSTDTQYF. The V and J genes are TRBV4-1 and TRBJ2-3, with 9 nucleotides matching TRBD2. J was trimmed by 0 bases and V by 4 bases; bases with no gene match: 8. The length of the CDR3 is 17 residues. CDR1 and CDR2 from the germline V gene are MGHRA and YSYEKL.